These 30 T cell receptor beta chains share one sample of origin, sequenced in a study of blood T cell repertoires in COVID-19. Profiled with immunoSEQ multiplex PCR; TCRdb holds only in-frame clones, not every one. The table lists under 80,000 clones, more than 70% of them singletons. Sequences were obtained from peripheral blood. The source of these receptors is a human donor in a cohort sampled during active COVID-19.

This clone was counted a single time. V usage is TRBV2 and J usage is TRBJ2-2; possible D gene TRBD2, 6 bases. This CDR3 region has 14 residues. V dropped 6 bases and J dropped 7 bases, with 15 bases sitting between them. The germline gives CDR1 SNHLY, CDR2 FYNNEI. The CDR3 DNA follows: TGTGCCAGCAGAACTCCGGGACTGCGCGGGGAGCTGTTTTTT. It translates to CASRTPGLRGELFF.

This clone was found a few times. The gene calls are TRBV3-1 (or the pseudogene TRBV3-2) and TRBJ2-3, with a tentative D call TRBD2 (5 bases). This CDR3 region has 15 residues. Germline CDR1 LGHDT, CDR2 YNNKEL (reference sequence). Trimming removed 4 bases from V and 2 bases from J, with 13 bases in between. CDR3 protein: CASSPTGLPTDTQYF. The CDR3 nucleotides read TGTGCCAGCAGCCCAACCGGACTTCCCACAGATACGCAGTATTTT.

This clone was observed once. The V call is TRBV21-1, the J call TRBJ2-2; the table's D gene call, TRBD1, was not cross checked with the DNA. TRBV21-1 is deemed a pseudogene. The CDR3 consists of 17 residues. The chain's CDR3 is CASSKNLFGQNTGELFF. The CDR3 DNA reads TGTGCCAGCAGCAAAAACCTTTTCGGACAGAACACCGGGGAGCTGTTTTTT.

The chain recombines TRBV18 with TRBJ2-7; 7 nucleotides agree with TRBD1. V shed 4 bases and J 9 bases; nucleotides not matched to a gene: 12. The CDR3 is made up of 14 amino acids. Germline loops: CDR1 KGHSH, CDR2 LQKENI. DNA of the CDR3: TGTGCCAGCTCACTCGACAGGGCGTCCGTCCGGCAGTACTTC. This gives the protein CASSLDRASVRQYF.

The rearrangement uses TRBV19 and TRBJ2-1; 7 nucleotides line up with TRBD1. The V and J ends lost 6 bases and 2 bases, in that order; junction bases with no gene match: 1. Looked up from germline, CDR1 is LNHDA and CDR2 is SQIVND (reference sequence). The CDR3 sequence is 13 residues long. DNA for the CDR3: TGTGCCAGTAGACAGGGGCCCTACAATGAGCAGTTCTTC. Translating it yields CASRQGPYNEQFF.

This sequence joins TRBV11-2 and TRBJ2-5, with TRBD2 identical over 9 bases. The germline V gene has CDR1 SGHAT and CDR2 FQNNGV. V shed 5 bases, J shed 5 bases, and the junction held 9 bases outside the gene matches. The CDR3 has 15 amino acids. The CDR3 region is CASSPQRAGGETQYF. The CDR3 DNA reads TGTGCCAGCAGCCCCCAGCGAGCGGGAGGTGAGACCCAGTACTTC.

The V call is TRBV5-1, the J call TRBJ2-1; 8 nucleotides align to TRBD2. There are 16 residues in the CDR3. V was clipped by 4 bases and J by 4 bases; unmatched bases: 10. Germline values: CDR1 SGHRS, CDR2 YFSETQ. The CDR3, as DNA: TGCGCCAGCAGCCCTGGAAGCGGGAGATCTTACAATGAGCAGTTCTTC. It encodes CASSPGSGRSYNEQFF.

The CDR3 DNA reads as TGCGCCAGCAGTCAATCGGGGGGGAGTGCCTACGAGCAGTACGTC. This codes for CASSQSGGSAYEQYV. V and J are TRBV23-1 and TRBJ2-7; 7 bases fit TRBD2. TRBV23-1 is classed as an ORF, of uncertain function. This CDR3 has 15 residues. The trim removed 0 bases at V and 2 bases at J, leaving 4 bases unmatched.

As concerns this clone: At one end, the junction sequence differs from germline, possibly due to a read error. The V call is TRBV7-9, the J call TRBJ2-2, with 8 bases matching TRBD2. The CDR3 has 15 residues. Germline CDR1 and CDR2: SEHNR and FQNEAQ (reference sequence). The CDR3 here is CASSLAGPNTGELFF. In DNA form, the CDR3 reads TGTGCCAGCAGCCTAGCGGGCCCGAACACCGGGGAGCTGTTTTTT.

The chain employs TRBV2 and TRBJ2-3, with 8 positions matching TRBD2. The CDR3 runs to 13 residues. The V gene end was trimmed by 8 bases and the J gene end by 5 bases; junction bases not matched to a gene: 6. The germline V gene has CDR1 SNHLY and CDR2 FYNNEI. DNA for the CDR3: TGTGCCAGCTACCGTCTAGCGGGAGATACGCAGTATTTT. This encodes CASYRLAGDTQYF.

The CDR3 is CASSQRSGSTGELFF. The CDR3, as DNA: TGTGCCAGCAGCCAACGTAGCGGGAGCACCGGGGAGCTGTTTTTT. V gene TRBV3-1 (or the pseudogene TRBV3-2) combines with J gene TRBJ2-2, with TRBD2 identical over 9 bases. Germline V CDR1 and CDR2: LGHDT, YNNKEL (reference sequence). CDR3 size: 15 residues. Trimming cost V 2 bases and J 4 bases; bases outside gene matches: 2.

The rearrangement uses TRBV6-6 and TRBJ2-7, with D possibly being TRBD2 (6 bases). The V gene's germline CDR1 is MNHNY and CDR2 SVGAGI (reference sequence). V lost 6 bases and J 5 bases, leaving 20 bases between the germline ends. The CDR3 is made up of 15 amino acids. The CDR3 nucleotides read TGTGCCAGCAGGGCCTCGGGGGAGAGAGGCAACGAGCAGTACGTC. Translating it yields CASRASGERGNEQYV.

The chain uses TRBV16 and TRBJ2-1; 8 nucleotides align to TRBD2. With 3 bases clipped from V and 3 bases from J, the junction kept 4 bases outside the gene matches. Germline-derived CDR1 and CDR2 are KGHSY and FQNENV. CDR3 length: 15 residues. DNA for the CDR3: TGTGCCAGCAGCCAGGGACTAGGAGTCTACAATGAGCAGTTCTTC. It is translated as CASSQGLGVYNEQFF. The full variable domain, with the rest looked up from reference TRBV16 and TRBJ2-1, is GEEVAQTPKHLVRGEGQKAKLYCAPIKGHSYVFWYQQVLKNEFKFLISFQNENVFDETGMPKERFSAKCLPNSPCSLEIQATKLEDSAVYFCASSQGLGVYNEQFFGPGTRLTVL.

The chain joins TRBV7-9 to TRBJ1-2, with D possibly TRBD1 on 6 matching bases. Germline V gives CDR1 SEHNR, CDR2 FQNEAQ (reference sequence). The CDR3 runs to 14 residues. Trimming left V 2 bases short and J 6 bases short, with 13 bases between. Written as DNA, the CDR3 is TGTGCCAGCAGCTTACTGGAGAACAGGGATGGCTACACCTTC. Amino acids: CASSLLENRDGYTF.

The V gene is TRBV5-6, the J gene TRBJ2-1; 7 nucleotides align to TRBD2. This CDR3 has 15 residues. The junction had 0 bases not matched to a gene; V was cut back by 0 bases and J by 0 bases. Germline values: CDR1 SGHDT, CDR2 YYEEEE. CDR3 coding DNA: TGTGCCAGCAGCTTGGGCGGGAGCTCCTACAATGAGCAGTTCTTC. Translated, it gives CASSLGGSSYNEQFF.

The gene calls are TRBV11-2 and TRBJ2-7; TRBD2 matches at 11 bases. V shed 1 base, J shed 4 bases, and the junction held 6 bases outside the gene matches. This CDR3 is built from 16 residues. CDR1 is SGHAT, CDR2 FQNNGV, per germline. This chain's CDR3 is CASSLVGASGRYEQYF. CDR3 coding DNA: TGTGCCAGCAGCTTAGTGGGAGCTAGCGGGAGGTACGAGCAGTACTTC.

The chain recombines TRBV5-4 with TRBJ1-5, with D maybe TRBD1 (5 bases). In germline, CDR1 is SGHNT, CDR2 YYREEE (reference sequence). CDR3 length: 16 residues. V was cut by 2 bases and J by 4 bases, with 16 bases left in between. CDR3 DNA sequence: TGTGCCAGCAGCTTCAGCAGGGCAGAGGTGAATCAGCCCCAGCATTTT. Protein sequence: CASSFSRAEVNQPQHF.

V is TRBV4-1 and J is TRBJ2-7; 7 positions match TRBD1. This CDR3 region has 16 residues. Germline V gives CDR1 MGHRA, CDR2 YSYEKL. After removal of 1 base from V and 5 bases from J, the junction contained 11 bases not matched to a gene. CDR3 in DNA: TGCGCCAGCAGCCAAGTCAACCGGGACAGCATACACGAGCAGTACTTC. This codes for CASSQVNRDSIHEQYF.

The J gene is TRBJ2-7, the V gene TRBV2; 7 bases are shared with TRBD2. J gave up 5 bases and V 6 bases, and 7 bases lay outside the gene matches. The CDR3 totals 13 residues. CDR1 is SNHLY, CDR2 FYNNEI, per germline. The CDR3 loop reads CASSAEAGHEQYF. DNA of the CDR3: TGTGCCAGCAGCGCTGAAGCGGGACACGAGCAGTACTTC.

The CDR3 coding sequence is TGCGCCAGCAGCTTTAGGAACCCCTCCGCGGGCACTGAAGCTTTCTTT. It encodes CASSFRNPSAGTEAFF. The gene calls are TRBV5-1 and TRBJ1-1; no definite D call. The V gene lost 2 bases and the J gene lost 4 bases, with 18 bases spanning the gap. From germline, CDR1 is SGHRS and CDR2 YFSETQ. The CDR3 covers 16 residues.

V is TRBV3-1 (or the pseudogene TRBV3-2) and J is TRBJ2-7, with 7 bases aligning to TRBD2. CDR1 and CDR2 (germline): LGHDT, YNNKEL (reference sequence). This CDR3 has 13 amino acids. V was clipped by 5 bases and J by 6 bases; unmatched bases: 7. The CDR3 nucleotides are TGTGCCAGCAGCGACCTAGCGGTGGGCGAGCAGTACGTC. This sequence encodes CASSDLAVGEQYV.

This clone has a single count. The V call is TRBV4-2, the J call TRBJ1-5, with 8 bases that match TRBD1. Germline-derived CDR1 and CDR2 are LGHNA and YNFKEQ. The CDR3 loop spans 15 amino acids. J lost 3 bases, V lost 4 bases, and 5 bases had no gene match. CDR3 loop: CASSPWTGNNQPQHF. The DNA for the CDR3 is TGTGCCAGCAGCCCCTGGACAGGGAACAATCAGCCCCAGCATTTT.

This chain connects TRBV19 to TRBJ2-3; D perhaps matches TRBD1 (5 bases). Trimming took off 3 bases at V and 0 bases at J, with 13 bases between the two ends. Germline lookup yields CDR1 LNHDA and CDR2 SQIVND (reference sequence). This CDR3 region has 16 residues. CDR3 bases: TGTGCCAGTAGTATGGGGCGGCGATCTAGCACAGATACGCAGTATTTT. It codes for CASSMGRRSSTDTQYF.

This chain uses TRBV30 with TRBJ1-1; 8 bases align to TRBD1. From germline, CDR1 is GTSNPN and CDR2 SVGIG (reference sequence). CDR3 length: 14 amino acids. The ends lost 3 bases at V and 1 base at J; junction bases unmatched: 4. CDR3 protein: CAWRPGTGNTEAFF. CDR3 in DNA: TGTGCCTGGAGACCCGGGACAGGGAACACTGAAGCTTTCTTT.

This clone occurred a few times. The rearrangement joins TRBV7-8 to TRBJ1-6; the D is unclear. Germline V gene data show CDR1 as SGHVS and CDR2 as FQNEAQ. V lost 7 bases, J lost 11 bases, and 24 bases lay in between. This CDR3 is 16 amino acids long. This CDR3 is CASTLLSAANYAPLHF. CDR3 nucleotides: TGTGCCAGCACCCTCCTAAGCGCAGCCAACTACGCACCCCTCCACTTT.

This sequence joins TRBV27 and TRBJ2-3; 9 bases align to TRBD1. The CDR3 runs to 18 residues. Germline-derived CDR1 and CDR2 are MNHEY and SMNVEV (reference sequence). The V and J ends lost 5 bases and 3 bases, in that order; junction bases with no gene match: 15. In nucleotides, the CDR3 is TGTGCCAGCAGTCCCGGACAGGGGCTGTCCGTTGGGACAGATACGCAGTATTTT. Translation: CASSPGQGLSVGTDTQYF.

This CDR3 reads CASSLVAGGEKLFF. CDR3 coding DNA: TGCGCCAGCAGCCTCGTGGCGGGTGGGGAAAAACTGTTTTTT. This chain links TRBV5-1 with TRBJ1-4, with D unresolved. The V gene's germline CDR1 is SGHRS and CDR2 YFSETQ. The V and J ends lost 4 bases and 8 bases respectively, with 15 bases between them. CDR3 length equals 14 residues.

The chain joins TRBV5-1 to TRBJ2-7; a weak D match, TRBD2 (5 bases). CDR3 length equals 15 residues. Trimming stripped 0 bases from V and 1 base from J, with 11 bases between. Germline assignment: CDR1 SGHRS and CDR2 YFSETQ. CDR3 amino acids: CASSLDPGLSYEQYF. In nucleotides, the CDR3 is TGCGCCAGCAGCTTGGACCCCGGACTTTCCTACGAGCAGTACTTC.

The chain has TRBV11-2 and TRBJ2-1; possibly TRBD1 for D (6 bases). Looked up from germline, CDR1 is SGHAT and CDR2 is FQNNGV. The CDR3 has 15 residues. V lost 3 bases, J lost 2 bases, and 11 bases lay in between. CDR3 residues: CASSLAGDTYNEQFF. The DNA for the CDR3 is TGTGCCAGCAGCTTGGCCGGGGACACCTACAATGAGCAGTTCTTC. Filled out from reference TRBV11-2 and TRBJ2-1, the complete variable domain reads EAGVAQSPRYKIIEKRQSVAFWCNPISGHATLYWYQQILGQGPKLLIQFQNNGVVDDSQLPKDRFSAERLKGVDSTLKIQPAKLEDSAVYLCASSLAGDTYNEQFFGPGTRLTVL.

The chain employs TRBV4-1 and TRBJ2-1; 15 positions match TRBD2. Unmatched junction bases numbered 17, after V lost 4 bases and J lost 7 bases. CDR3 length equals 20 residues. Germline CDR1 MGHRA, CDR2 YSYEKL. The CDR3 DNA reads TGCGCCAGCAGCCCCCTGCCGGGACTAGCGGGAGGCCGACTAAGGAATGAGCAGTTCTTC. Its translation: CASSPLPGLAGGRLRNEQFF.